The 30 T cell receptor beta chains in this list originate from one sample, sequenced in a study of OX40 agonist ivuxolimab in advanced cancers. Sequenced by immunoSEQ multiplex PCR; TCRdb stores in-frame clones only, minus some. The data show about 26,000 clones, around 81% seen once. Here the sequenced sample was CD4+ or CD8+ T cells sorted from blood, taken in a trial of the OX40 agonist ivuxolimab. These receptors came from an adult with an advanced solid tumor such as melanoma, head and neck, liver or kidney cancer.

The chain recombines TRBV19 with TRBJ2-7; maybe TRBD2 (6 bases). Germline CDR1 is LNHDA and CDR2 is SQIVND (reference sequence). CDR3 size: 15 residues. Trimming took 3 bases from V and 3 from J, leaving 15 bases between them. The DNA of the CDR3 is TGTGCCAGTAGTATCGGTTCAGGGACTTACTACGAGCAGTACTTC. Its protein is CASSIGSGTYYEQYF.

This chain connects TRBV28 to TRBJ2-1; D tentatively fits TRBD1 or TRBD2 (5 bases each). V was trimmed by 5 bases and J by 8 bases, leaving 16 bases between them. The CDR3 consists of 14 residues. The germline V gene has CDR1 MDHEN and CDR2 SYDVKM. The CDR3 loop reads CASSPRWGIDEQFF. The CDR3, as DNA: TGTGCCAGCAGTCCCAGGTGGGGGATCGATGAGCAGTTCTTC.

This clone has more than one count but fewer than ten. This chain uses TRBV7-7 with TRBJ2-1, with TRBD2 matching 10 bases. With 1 base clipped from V and 9 bases from J, the junction kept 6 bases outside the gene matches. The CDR3 covers 15 residues. The V gene's germline CDR1 is SSHAT and CDR2 FNYEAQ (reference sequence). In DNA, the CDR3 is TGTGCCAGCAGCTTAGGAAGCGGGGGGGCGACTGAGCAGTTCTTC. It specifies CASSLGSGGATEQFF. The full variable domain, with the rest looked up from reference TRBV7-7 and TRBJ2-1, is GAGVSQSPRYKVTKRGQDVTLRCDPISSHATLYWYQQALGQGPEFLTYFNYEAQPDKSGLPSDRFSAERPEGSISTLTIQRTEQRDSAMYRCASSLGSGGATEQFFGPGTRLTVL.

This clone was seen only a few times. This chain joins TRBV5-1 and TRBJ1-1; D is unclear. V lost 2 bases, J lost 11 bases, and 13 bases lay in between. Germline V CDR1 and CDR2: SGHRS, YFSETQ. This CDR3 spans 12 amino acids. CDR3 in amino acids: CASSFSKNGAFF. CDR3 nucleotide sequence: TGCGCCAGCAGCTTTTCCAAAAATGGGGCTTTCTTT.

The J gene is TRBJ2-2, the V gene TRBV27, with D perhaps given as TRBD1 or TRBD2 (5 bases each). The V end was cut by 8 bases, the J end by 0 bases, with 22 bases between. There are 18 residues in the CDR3. In germline, CDR1 is MNHEY, CDR2 SMNVEV (reference sequence). The CDR3 DNA reads as TGTGCCAGCTCCTCGAGGGTTGGGGCCTACGCGAACACCGGGGAGCTGTTTTTT. Encoded protein: CASSSRVGAYANTGELFF.

This sequence joins TRBV4-2 and TRBJ2-1; D is perhaps TRBD1 or TRBD2 (5 bases each). Germline values: CDR1 LGHNA, CDR2 YNFKEQ. The CDR3 runs 15 residues. The V end lost 1 base, the J end lost 6 bases, and 13 bases lay between the germline ends. The CDR3 nucleotides read TGTGCCAGCAGCCAAGTGCAAGGGGCGGGCAATGAGCAGTTCTTC. Protein product: CASSQVQGAGNEQFF.

V and J are TRBV14 and TRBJ2-1; 7 nucleotides match TRBD1. V was clipped by 3 bases and J by 6 bases; unmatched bases: 2. The CDR3 is 13 residues long. Looked up from germline, CDR1 is SGHDN and CDR2 is FVKESK. For the CDR3, the DNA is TGTGCCAGCAGCCAGTGGACAGGCAATGAGCAGTTCTTC. Its translation is CASSQWTGNEQFF. Using reference TRBV14 and TRBJ2-1 for the parts outside the CDR3, the full variable domain is EAGVTQFPSHSVIEKGQTVTLRCDPISGHDNLYWYRRVMGKEIKFLLHFVKESKQDESGMPNNRFLAERTGGTYSTLKVQPAELEDSGVYFCASSQWTGNEQFFGPGTRLTVL.

The chain combines TRBV11-3 with TRBJ2-3; 14 nucleotides agree with TRBD2. Losses at the gene ends were 5 bases for V and 4 bases for J; bases not matched to a gene: 14. CDR1 is SGHNT and CDR2 is YENEEA in the germline V gene. The CDR3 extends over 19 amino acids. The CDR3 loop reads CASSVIMGTSGSLPDTQYF. CDR3 in DNA: TGTGCCAGCAGCGTTATAATGGGGACTAGCGGGAGCCTGCCAGATACGCAGTATTTT.

The CDR3 bases are TGTGCCAGCAGCCCTTGGACAGGGGCCGTTAACAATGAGCAGTTCTTC. It encodes CASSPWTGAVNNEQFF. The rearrangement joins TRBV11-3 to TRBJ2-1; TRBD1 matches at 9 bases. Germline loops: CDR1 SGHNT, CDR2 YENEEA. Unmatched junction bases numbered 10, after V lost 5 bases and J lost 5 bases. The CDR3 covers 16 residues.

The chain is built from TRBV7-6 and TRBJ2-1; 14 bases agree with TRBD2. The CDR3 totals 15 residues. V lost 5 bases and J lost 6; bases outside the gene matches: 3. Per the germline V gene, CDR1 is SGHVS and CDR2 is FNYEAQ. The CDR3 nucleotides are TGTGCCAGCAGCATAGGACTAGCGGGAGGCAATGAGCAGTTCTTC. It encodes CASSIGLAGGNEQFF.

This chain connects TRBV29-1 to TRBJ2-2; D call uncertain. V was pared by 1 base and J by 1 base, with 4 bases between. The CDR3 sequence is 13 residues long. From germline, CDR1 is SQVTM and CDR2 ANQGSEA. CDR3: CSVEVGNTGELFF. The CDR3 coding sequence is TGCAGCGTTGAAGTCGGGAACACCGGGGAGCTGTTTTTT.

The count of this clone is one. This chain uses TRBV15 with TRBJ1-5; possibly TRBD1 for D (6 bases). There are 15 residues in the CDR3. V dropped 1 base and J dropped 4 bases, with 11 bases sitting between them. The germline V gene has CDR1 LNHNV and CDR2 YYDKDF (reference sequence). CDR3 in DNA: TGTGCCACCAGCAGAGGGAAGGGGGTTAATCAGCCCCAGCATTTT. Protein sequence: CATSRGKGVNQPQHF.

The V call is TRBV25-1, the J call TRBJ2-7, with 7 nucleotides matching TRBD1. Germline V gene data show CDR1 as MGHDK and CDR2 as SYGVNS. The ends lost 5 bases at V and 5 bases at J; junction bases unmatched: 9. CDR3 length: 14 residues. CDR3 in DNA: TGTGCCAGCAGTTTCGATCGACAGGGCAACGAGCAGTACTTC. This encodes CASSFDRQGNEQYF.

This clone has just one count. This chain joins TRBV14 and TRBJ2-7, with D tentatively TRBD1 (6 bases). The V end lost 0 bases, the J end lost 5 bases, and 11 bases lay between the germline ends. Germline V CDR1 and CDR2: SGHDN, FVKESK. This CDR3 has 14 residues. The CDR3 is CASSQDVQGHEQYF. The CDR3 DNA is TGTGCCAGCAGCCAAGACGTACAGGGCCACGAGCAGTACTTC.

V is TRBV10-1 and J is TRBJ2-2; 8 positions agree with TRBD2. Per germline, CDR1 WNHNN and CDR2 SYGVQD (reference sequence). V dropped 8 bases and J dropped 1; count of bases not matched to a gene: 0. This CDR3 region has 13 residues. The CDR3 DNA reads TGCGCCAGCCGGGGGGGGAACACCGGGGAGCTGTTTTTT. Its translation: CASRGGNTGELFF.

This clone was counted a single time. The rearrangement joins TRBV6-1 to TRBJ1-1; D gene unclear. CDR1 is MNHNS and CDR2 is SASEGT in the germline V gene. The ends were cut back, 3 bases at V and 3 bases at J, with 11 bases in the middle. The CDR3 extends over 14 amino acids. The CDR3: CASSDLGRYTEAFF. The CDR3 DNA reads TGTGCCAGCAGTGACCTTGGGCGTTACACTGAAGCTTTCTTT.

This rearrangement joins TRBV5-5 to TRBJ2-3; TRBD1 matches at 8 bases. V gave up 2 bases and J gave up 2 bases; unmatched junction bases: 7. The CDR3 totals 16 residues. In germline, CDR1 is SGHKS, CDR2 YYEKEE (reference sequence). This chain's CDR3 is CASSLGGQALTDTQYF. The CDR3 coding sequence is TGTGCCAGCAGCTTAGGGGGACAGGCTCTCACAGATACGCAGTATTTT.

The gene calls are TRBV2 and TRBJ1-1; 8 bases agree with TRBD1. The CDR3 has 14 amino acids. The V and J ends lost 4 bases and 5 bases, in that order; junction bases with no gene match: 6. CDR1 is SNHLY, CDR2 FYNNEI, per germline. The CDR3 spells CASSVAGGTTEAFF. In DNA form, the CDR3 reads TGTGCCAGCAGTGTGGCAGGGGGCACAACTGAAGCTTTCTTT.

The V gene is TRBV4-2, the J gene TRBJ1-2; D call uncertain. V was pared by 1 base and J by 6 bases, with 9 bases between. Per the germline V gene, CDR1 is LGHNA and CDR2 is YNFKEQ. The CDR3 has 13 residues. The CDR3 DNA sequence: TGTGCCAGCAGCCAAGCCCTTAAGGATGGCTACACCTTC. Translation: CASSQALKDGYTF.

The chain carries TRBV10-3 and TRBJ2-7; 11 nucleotides align to TRBD1. This CDR3 comprises 15 residues. Germline V gene data show CDR1 as ENHRY and CDR2 as SYGVKD. The V gene end was trimmed by 9 bases and the J gene end by 0 bases; junction bases not matched to a gene: 7. CDR3 loop: CAIARGTGGSYEQYF. The CDR3 DNA reads TGTGCCATTGCCCGTGGGACAGGGGGCTCCTACGAGCAGTACTTC.

This clone has just one count. This rearrangement joins TRBV11-2 to TRBJ2-3; 9 bases agree with TRBD2. The CDR3 totals 16 residues. V gave up 1 base and J gave up 5 bases; unmatched junction bases: 7. Germline-derived CDR1 and CDR2 are SGHAT and FQNNGV. CDR3 loop: CASSLGAGGRGDTQYF. The DNA of the CDR3 is TGTGCCAGCAGCTTAGGAGCGGGGGGCCGGGGAGATACGCAGTATTTT.

By share of the sample, this clone is medium-sized. V gene TRBV7-9 combines with J gene TRBJ1-2, with D possibly being TRBD1 (5 bases). CDR1 and CDR2 (germline): SEHNR, FQNEAQ (reference sequence). This CDR3 is built from 16 residues. V lost 5 bases and J lost 8, with 24 bases in between. Written as DNA, the CDR3 is TGTGCCAGCAGCAGCGCATTGGGGGATCGGGATGAGGGCTACACCTTC. It encodes CASSSALGDRDEGYTF.

Turning to this clone: Compared with germline, one end of the junction differs, possibly owing to a read error. The rearrangement uses TRBV7-7 and TRBJ2-1; D is undetermined. The CDR3 has 13 residues. Per the germline V gene, CDR1 is SSHAT and CDR2 is FNYEAQ (reference sequence). As DNA, the CDR3 is TGTGCTAGCAGCCGCGACTCCCTTTCTGAGCAGTTCTTC. Translated: CASSRDSLSEQFF.

The V gene is TRBV4-2, the J gene TRBJ2-3; D is unresolved. Germline V gives CDR1 LGHNA, CDR2 YNFKEQ. The V and J ends lost 5 bases and 2 bases respectively, with 11 bases between them. The CDR3 consists of 14 residues. CDR3 in amino acids: CASSEPKDTDTQYF. CDR3 DNA: TGTGCCAGCAGCGAACCCAAGGACACAGATACGCAGTATTTT.

This clone was observed once. The chain joins TRBV30 to TRBJ1-6; tentative D call: TRBD1 (5 bases). Looked up from germline, CDR1 is GTSNPN and CDR2 is SVGIG (reference sequence). Trimming removed 3 bases at V and 0 bases at J, with 9 bases between. This CDR3 spans 15 amino acids. The chain's CDR3 is CAWRAGSSYNSPLHF. The CDR3 DNA is TGTGCCTGGAGGGCAGGGAGCTCCTATAATTCACCCCTCCACTTT.

V gene TRBV7-9 combines with J gene TRBJ1-1; unclear D gene. Germline V lookup: CDR1 SEHNR, CDR2 FQNEAQ (reference sequence). The germline V and J ends were trimmed by 0 bases and 4 bases, with 3 bases remaining between them. This CDR3 is built from 12 residues. In DNA form, the CDR3 reads TGTGCCAGCAGCTTAGCTGGCACTGAAGCTTTCTTT. It codes for CASSLAGTEAFF.

The CDR3 here is CASSSDRVSEFF. CDR3 sequence (DNA): TGTGCCAGCAGTTCGGACAGGGTGAGTGAGTTCTTC. This chain uses TRBV6-6 with TRBJ2-1; 8 positions match TRBD1. V dropped 4 bases and J dropped 14; count of bases not matched to a gene: 7. Per germline, CDR1 MNHNY and CDR2 SVGAGI (reference sequence). The CDR3 covers 12 residues.

CDR3 amino acids: CASSWGVGELFF. The CDR3 bases are TGTGCCAGCAGCTGGGGGGTCGGGGAGCTGTTTTTT. The chain couples TRBV7-2 to TRBJ2-2; maybe TRBD2 (6 bases). Trimming removed 4 bases at V and 7 bases at J, with 7 bases between. Germline CDR1 reads SGHTA; CDR2 reads FQGNSA. The CDR3 is 12 residues long. The full variable domain, its missing parts supplied by reference TRBV7-2 and TRBJ2-2, is GAGVSQSPSNKVTEKGKDVELRCDPISGHTALYWYRQSLGQGLEFLIYFQGNSAPDKSGLPSDRFSAERTGGSVSTLTIQRTQQEDSAVYLCASSWGVGELFFGEGSRLTVL.

The V call is TRBV28, the J call TRBJ1-5, with a tentative D call TRBD1 (5 bases). V was cut by 2 bases and J by 8 bases, with 13 bases left in between. The CDR3 totals 14 residues. Germline V CDR1 and CDR2: MDHEN, SYDVKM. Here the CDR3 DNA reads TGTGCCAGCAGTTTAAGCAGGGAAGTTGAGCCCCAGCATTTT. This codes for CASSLSREVEPQHF. The full variable domain, completed using reference TRBV28 and TRBJ1-5, is DVKVTQSSRYLVKRTGEKVFLECVQDMDHENMFWYRQDPGLGLRLIYFSYDVKMKEKGDIPEGYSVSREKKERFSLILESASTNQTSMYLCASSLSREVEPQHFGDGTRLSIL.

The J gene is TRBJ2-5, the V gene TRBV25-1; D is perhaps TRBD1 (6 bases). The DNA end favors TRBJ2-7, so the J call may be wrong. This CDR3 comprises 13 residues. Germline V CDR1 and CDR2: MGHDK, SYGVNS. CDR3 protein: CASSAGTPYEQYF. The CDR3 DNA sequence: TGTGCCAGCAGTGCCGGGACACCTTACGAGCAGTACTTC.